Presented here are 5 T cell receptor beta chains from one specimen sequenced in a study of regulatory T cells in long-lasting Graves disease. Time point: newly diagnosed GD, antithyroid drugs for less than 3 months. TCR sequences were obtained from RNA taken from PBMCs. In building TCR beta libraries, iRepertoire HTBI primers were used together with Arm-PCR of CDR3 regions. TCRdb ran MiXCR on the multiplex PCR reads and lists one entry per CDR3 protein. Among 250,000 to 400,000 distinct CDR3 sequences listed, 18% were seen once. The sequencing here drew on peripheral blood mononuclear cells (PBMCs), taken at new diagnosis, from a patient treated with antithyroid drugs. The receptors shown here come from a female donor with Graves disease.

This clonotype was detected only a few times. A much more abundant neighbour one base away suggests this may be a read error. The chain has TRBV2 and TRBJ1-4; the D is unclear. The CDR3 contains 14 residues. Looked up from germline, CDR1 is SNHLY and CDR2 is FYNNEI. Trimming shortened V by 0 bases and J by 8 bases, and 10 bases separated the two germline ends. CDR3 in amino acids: CASSEAVSEEKLFF. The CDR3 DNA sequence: TGTGCCAGCAGTGAAGCCGTGAGCGAGGAAAAACTGTTTTTT. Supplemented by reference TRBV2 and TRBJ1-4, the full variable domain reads EPEVTQTPSHQVTQMGQEVILRCVPISNHLYFYWYRQILGQKVEFLVSFYNNEISEKSEIFDDQFSVERPDGSNFTLKIRSTKLEDSAMYFCASSEAVSEEKLFFGSGTQLSVL.

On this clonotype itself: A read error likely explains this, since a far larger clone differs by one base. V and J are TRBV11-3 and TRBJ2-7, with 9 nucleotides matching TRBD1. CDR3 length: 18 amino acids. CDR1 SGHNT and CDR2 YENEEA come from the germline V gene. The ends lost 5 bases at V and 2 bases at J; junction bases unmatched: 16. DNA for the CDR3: TGTGCCAGCAGCCGTTACGTCGGGGGACAGGGTCGAACCTACGAGCAGTACTTC. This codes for CASSRYVGGQGRTYEQYF.

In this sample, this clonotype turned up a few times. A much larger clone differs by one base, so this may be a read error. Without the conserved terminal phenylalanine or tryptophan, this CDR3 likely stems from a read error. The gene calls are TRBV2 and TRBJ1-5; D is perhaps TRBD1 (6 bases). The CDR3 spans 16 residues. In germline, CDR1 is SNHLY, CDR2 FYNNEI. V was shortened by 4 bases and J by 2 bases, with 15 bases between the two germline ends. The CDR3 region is CASSGGAFKGNQPQHS. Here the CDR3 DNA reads TGTGCCAGCAGTGGGGGGGCCTTTAAAGGCAATCAGCCCCAGCATTCT.

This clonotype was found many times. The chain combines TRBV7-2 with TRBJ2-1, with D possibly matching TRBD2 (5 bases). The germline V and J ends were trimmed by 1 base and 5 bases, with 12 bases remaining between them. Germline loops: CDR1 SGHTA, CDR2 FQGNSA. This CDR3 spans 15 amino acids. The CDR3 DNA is TGTGCCAGCAGCTTAGTCTGGACTCGAAACAATGAGCAGTTCTTC. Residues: CASSLVWTRNNEQFF. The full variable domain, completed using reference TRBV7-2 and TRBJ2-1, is GAGVSQSPSNKVTEKGKDVELRCDPISGHTALYWYRQSLGQGLEFLIYFQGNSAPDKSGLPSDRFSAERTGGSVSTLTIQRTQQEDSAVYLCASSLVWTRNNEQFFGPGTRLTVL.

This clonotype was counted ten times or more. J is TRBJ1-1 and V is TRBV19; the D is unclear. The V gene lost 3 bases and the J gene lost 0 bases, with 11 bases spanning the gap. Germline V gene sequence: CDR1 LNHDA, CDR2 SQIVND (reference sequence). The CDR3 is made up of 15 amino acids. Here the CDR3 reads CASSISGPMNTEAFF. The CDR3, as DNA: TGTGCCAGTAGTATCTCCGGGCCCATGAACACTGAAGCTTTCTTT.